This is a list of T cell receptor beta chains from one sample in a study of T cell repertoires in MIS-A myocarditis. Using immunoSEQ multiplex PCR, the repertoire was profiled, and TCRdb retains in-frame clones only, with some absent. The table lists 10,000 to 12,000 clones, approximately 80% of them singletons. Sequenced material: right ventricle heart tissue obtained at autopsy. Receptors were obtained from a man aged 18 to 29 with fulminant myocarditis from multisystem inflammatory syndrome in adults (MIS-A) after COVID-19. The CDR3 runs from the conserved cysteine through the conserved F or W. The D gene is left open where the match is weak. Expanded clones get a size class; other rows say once, few or many, or leave the size out.

TRBJ1-5 | TRBV2 | - | - | CASSDPRAGGDQPQHF | TGTGCCAGCAGTGACCCCCGGGCTGGGGGCGATCAGCCCCAGCATTTT
TRBJ2-7 | TRBV7-9 | - | - | CASSLGGVLYEQYF | TGTGCCAGCAGCTTAGGGGGGGTCCTCTACGAGCAGTACTTC
TRBJ2-7 | TRBV7-3 | - | - | CASSLLDRDYEQYF | TGTGCCAGCAGCTTATTGGACCGAGACTACGAGCAGTACTTC
TRBJ1-2 | TRBV2 | - | - | CASSTYGYTF | TGTGCCAGCAGTACGTATGGCTACACCTTC
TRBJ1-2 | TRBV28 | TRBD1 | - | CASSAGTGSRIAYGYTF | TGTGCCAGCAGTGCCGGGACAGGGTCCCGCATCGCCTATGGCTACACCTTC
TRBJ1-3 | TRBV18 | TRBD1 | - | CASSPGQGDRNTIYF | TGTGCCAGCTCACCGGGACAGGGGGACAGAAACACCATATATTTT
TRBJ1-1 | TRBV29-1 | - | - | CSVLRGGTEAFF | TGCAGCGTTCTCAGGGGTGGAACTGAAGCTTTCTTT
TRBJ2-1 | TRBV19 | - | - | CASSIERYNEQFF | TGTGCCAGTAGTATCGAGCGGTACAATGAGCAGTTCTTC
TRBJ2-7 | TRBV12-3/TRBV12-4 | - | - | CASSWDSNYEQYF | TGTGCCAGCAGTTGGGACTCCAACTACGAGCAGTACTTC
TRBJ1-4 | TRBV18 | - | - | CASSPTATNEKLFF | TGTGCCAGCTCACCAACAGCAACTAATGAAAAACTGTTTTTT
TRBJ1-1 | TRBV27 | - | - | CASSQRLGGNTEAFF | TGTGCCAGCAGCCAACGACTAGGGGGAAACACTGAAGCTTTCTTT
TRBJ1-5 | TRBV28 | - | - | CASSLGKHQPQHF | TGTGCCAGCAGTTTAGGGAAGCATCAGCCCCAGCATTTT
TRBJ2-7 | TRBV5-4 | - | - | CASSLTGTYEQYF | TGTGCCAGCAGCCTGACAGGTACCTACGAGCAGTACTTC
TRBJ1-1 | TRBV11-3 | - | few | CASSQGGEEAFF | TGTGCCAGCAGCCAAGGGGGAGAAGAAGCTTTCTTT
TRBJ1-1 | TRBV15 | - | - | CATSREGLGNTEAFF | TGTGCCACCAGCAGAGAGGGGTTAGGGAACACTGAAGCTTTCTTT
TRBJ2-1 | TRBV7-2 | - | - | CASSLGVQGNEQFF | TGTGCCAGCAGCTTAGGGGTTCAGGGAAATGAGCAGTTCTTC
TRBJ2-3 | TRBV28 | TRBD2 | - | CASSIAGVGEDTQYF | TGTGCCAGCAGTATAGCGGGAGTAGGTGAGGATACGCAGTATTTT
TRBJ2-7 | TRBV1 | - | - | CTSRLGLASGHEQYF | TGCACCAGCAGGCTCGGACTAGCCTCTGGCCACGAGCAGTACTTC
TRBJ1-1 | TRBV7-9 | TRBD1 | - | CASSRPGTEGWDTEAFF | TGTGCCAGCAGCCGGCCCGGGACAGAAGGTTGGGACACTGAAGCTTTCTTT
TRBJ1-6 | TRBV7-2 | TRBD1 | - | CASSLDGWTRTGRSPLHF | TGTGCCAGCAGCTTAGACGGTTGGACCCGGACAGGGCGGTCACCCCTCCACTTT
TRBJ2-7 | TRBV14 | - | - | CASSPGLGAYEQYF | TGTGCCAGCAGCCCGGGACTGGGAGCCTACGAGCAGTACTTC
TRBJ2-1 | TRBV6-1 | - | - | CASSDAMGLDEQFF | TGTGCCAGCAGTGATGCCATGGGGTTGGATGAGCAGTTCTTC
TRBJ1-1 | TRBV4-2 | - | - | CASSQEQGRHTEAFF | TGTGCCAGCAGCCAAGAACAGGGTAGGCACACTGAAGCTTTCTTT
TRBJ1-6 | TRBV27 | - | - | CASSVKGILGSPLHF | TGTGCCAGCAGTGTGAAGGGGATATTAGGATCACCCCTCCACTTT
TRBJ2-5 | TRBV9 | TRBD2 | - | CASSVGMGTSGRPGETQYF | TGTGCCAGCAGCGTAGGCATGGGGACTAGCGGGAGGCCGGGGGAGACCCAGTACTTC
TRBJ2-2 | TRBV27 | TRBD1 | - | CASSLSGQGRDTGELFF | TGTGCCAGCAGTTTATCTGGACAGGGGCGGGACACCGGGGAGCTGTTTTTT
TRBJ2-2 | TRBV29-1 | TRBD1 | once | CSVDVTGAGELFF | TGCAGCGTTGACGTTACAGGGGCCGGGGAGCTGTTTTTT
TRBJ1-2 | TRBV9 | - | - | CASSVAPAESYGYTF | TGTGCCAGCAGCGTAGCTCCGGCAGAGTCCTATGGCTACACCTTC
TRBJ1-3 | TRBV28 | - | few | CASSSHRSGNTIYF | TGTGCCAGCAGTTCCCACCGCTCTGGAAACACCATATATTTT
TRBJ1-4 | TRBV29-1 | - | - | CSVVTGTLNEKLFF | TGCAGCGTTGTTACCGGGACACTAAATGAAAAACTGTTTTTT
TRBJ1-2 | TRBV19 | - | once | CATKDQPYGYTF | TGTGCCACTAAGGACCAACCCTATGGCTACACCTTC
TRBJ1-5 | TRBV12-3/TRBV12-4 | - | - | CASISQPGQPQHF | TGTGCCAGCATATCTCAACCAGGCCAGCCCCAGCATTTT
TRBJ1-2 | TRBV11-2 | TRBD1 | - | CASSLGGTGTPKDGYTF | TGTGCCAGCAGCTTAGGGGGGACAGGGACCCCGAAGGATGGCTACACCTTC
TRBJ1-2 | TRBV9 | - | - | CASSEDRSYYGYTF | TGTGCCAGCAGCGAAGACAGGTCCTACTATGGCTACACCTTC
TRBJ1-5 | TRBV7-9 | TRBD1 | - | CASSPFPGGNQPQHF | TGTGCCAGCAGCCCCTTCCCAGGGGGGAATCAGCCCCAGCATTTT
TRBJ2-5 | TRBV11-3 | TRBD2 | - | CASSLGPGASGEEETQYF | TGTGCCAGCAGCTTAGGCCCAGGCGCTAGCGGGGAGGAGGAGACCCAGTACTTC
TRBJ1-6 | TRBV20-1 | - | - | CSASRTSSYNSPLHF | TGCAGTGCTAGTAGGACGAGCTCCTATAATTCACCCCTCCACTTT
TRBJ1-5 | TRBV19 | - | - | CASTTAFEDTINPQHF | TGTGCCAGTACCACCGCCTTCGAGGATACCATCAATCCCCAGCATTTT
TRBJ2-3 | TRBV15 | TRBD2 | - | CATSKVSPRTSGATQYF | TGTGCCACCAGCAAGGTGTCCCCCCGGACTAGCGGGGCGACGCAGTATTTT
TRBJ1-2 | TRBV11-2 | TRBD1 | - | CASSLTGDGYTF | TGTGCCAGCAGCTTGACAGGGGACGGCTACACCTTC
TRBJ1-5 | TRBV15 | TRBD1 | - | CATRSELTGAHQPQHF | TGTGCCACCAGAAGCGAACTGACAGGGGCACATCAGCCCCAGCATTTT
TRBJ2-2 | TRBV5-1 | TRBD1 | - | CASSLNTGESGELFF | TGCGCCAGCAGCTTGAATACAGGGGAATCCGGGGAGCTGTTTTTT
TRBJ1-1 | TRBV6-5 | - | few | CASSYSNTEAFF | TGTGCCAGCAGTTACTCGAACACTGAAGCTTTCTTT
TRBJ1-2 | TRBV24-1 | - | - | CATSEEGGYGYTF | TGTGCCACCAGTGAGGAGGGAGGCTATGGCTACACCTTC
TRBJ1-1 | TRBV28 | TRBD1 | - | CASSPIPRTGPNTEAFF | TGTGCCAGCAGTCCAATACCCCGGACAGGGCCGAACACTGAAGCTTTCTTT
TRBJ2-1 | TRBV6-4 | - | - | CASSPEGGGSAEQFF | TGTGCCAGCAGTCCAGAGGGGGGGGGATCAGCTGAGCAGTTCTTC
TRBJ1-5 | TRBV19 | - | - | CASMGIGSRLSRPQHF | TGTGCCAGTATGGGGATCGGGAGCCGGCTATCACGGCCCCAGCATTTT
TRBJ2-7 | TRBV9 | - | - | CASSVGLGQGVREQYF | TGTGCCAGCAGCGTAGGGCTCGGGCAGGGTGTTCGCGAGCAGTACTTC